These T cell receptor beta chains were read from a single sample in a study of cytomegalovirus exposure and HLA in healthy donors. Here immunoSEQ multiplex PCR was the method, and the copy in TCRdb shows in-frame clones only, minus some. The sample shows over 100,000 clones, 81% of them seen only once. The material sequenced was PBMCs. The receptors here all came from a woman aged 30 to 39 in good health and CMV-seronegative. Both conserved end residues are part of each CDR3. The D gene is left open where the match is weak. Size is stated for part of the rows, as once, few or many counts, or as a class when the clone is expanded.

>TRBD1|TRBV11-2|TRBJ2-1|.
CASSSGQGSYNEQFF
TGTGCCAGCAGCTCCGGACAGGGGTCCTACAATGAGCAGTTCTTC
>.|TRBV12-5|TRBJ2-2|few
CASGLAGKKLAGELFF
TGTGCTAGTGGTTTGGCCGGGAAGAAGCTCGCCGGGGAGCTGTTTTTT
>.|TRBV30|TRBJ2-7|.
CAWSSGFSYEQYF
TGTGCCTGGTCAAGCGGATTCTCCTACGAGCAGTACTTC
>TRBD1|TRBV19|TRBJ2-7|.
CAAGTGNYEQYF
TGTGCCGCCGGGACAGGGAATTACGAGCAGTACTTC
>.|TRBV7-8|TRBJ2-1|.
CASSGFRGETHSNEQFF
TGTGCCAGCAGCGGATTTAGGGGCGAAACGCACAGCAATGAGCAGTTCTTC
>TRBD1|TRBV7-8|TRBJ2-7|once
CASSSDRAAQYF
TGTGCCAGCAGCTCGGACAGGGCGGCGCAGTACTTC
>.|TRBV2|TRBJ2-2|.
CASSDERGNTGELFF
TGTGCCAGCAGTGACGAACGGGGAAACACCGGGGAGCTGTTTTTT
>.|TRBV10-2|TRBJ2-7|.
CASSDNGGPYEQYF
TGCGCCAGCAGTGATAACGGGGGTCCCTACGAGCAGTACTTC
>TRBD1|TRBV27|TRBJ1-2|.
CASSPTGGYGYTF
TGTGCCAGCAGTCCCACAGGGGGCTATGGCTACACCTTC
>.|TRBV7-2|TRBJ1-6|.
CASSPRGGAANSPLHF
TGTGCCAGCAGCCCACGTGGGGGGGCGGCCAATTCACCCCTCCACTTT
>.|TRBV5-5|TRBJ1-1|.
CASSTGRGENTEAFF
TGTGCCAGCAGCACGGGCAGGGGAGAGAACACTGAAGCTTTCTTT
>.|TRBV11-2|TRBJ2-4|.
CASSLLGGERLAKNIQYF
TGTGCCAGCAGCTTATTAGGCGGGGAGCGGCTAGCCAAAAACATTCAGTACTTC
>TRBD2|TRBV25-1|TRBJ2-5|.
CASSASGRAQETQYF
TGTGCCAGCAGTGCGAGCGGGAGGGCCCAGGAGACCCAGTACTTC
>TRBD1|TRBV19|TRBJ2-1|.
CASSIEGQGGYNEQFF
TGTGCCAGTAGTATAGAAGGACAGGGCGGCTACAATGAGCAGTTCTTC
>TRBD1|TRBV2|TRBJ1-1|.
CASTKPQGGAFF
TGTGCCAGCACTAAACCCCAGGGGGGAGCTTTCTTT
>.|TRBV18|TRBJ1-2|.
CASSDGPGGYTF
TGTGCCAGCTCAGATGGTCCGGGAGGCTACACCTTC
>.|TRBV6-6|TRBJ1-5|.
CASRADGGNQPQHF
TGTGCCAGCAGGGCGGACGGGGGAAATCAGCCCCAGCATTTT
>.|TRBV4-1|TRBJ1-5|.
CASSQEGGRVSNQPQHF
TGCGCCAGCAGCCAAGAAGGGGGGAGGGTGTCCAATCAGCCCCAGCATTTT
>TRBD1|TRBV5-1|TRBJ2-7|.
CASSKRQGFDRYF
TGCGCCAGCAGCAAGAGACAGGGCTTTGATCGGTACTTC
>.|TRBV19|TRBJ1-5|.
CASSSTGLPNEAQHF
TGTGCCAGTAGTTCAACGGGTCTCCCAAACGAGGCCCAGCATTTT
>.|TRBV7-2|TRBJ2-7|once
CASSSGASEQYF
TGTGCCAGCAGCTCGGGAGCAAGCGAGCAGTACTTC
>TRBD1|TRBV23-1|TRBJ2-1|.
CASSQEGASYNEQFF
TGCGCCAGCAGTCAAGAGGGGGCCTCCTACAATGAGCAGTTCTTC
>.|TRBV5-4|TRBJ2-5|.
CASSFSGSSQETQYF
TGTGCCAGCAGCTTTAGCGGATCCTCCCAAGAGACCCAGTACTTC
>TRBD2|TRBV5-1|TRBJ2-1|few
CASSLLRGGSSYNEQFF
TGCGCCAGCAGCTTGTTAAGAGGCGGGAGTTCCTACAATGAGCAGTTCTTC
>TRBD2|TRBV10-3|TRBJ2-7|.
CAISPGQPGLAGSSYEQYF
TGTGCCATCAGCCCGGGACAGCCGGGACTAGCGGGAAGCTCCTACGAGCAGTACTTC
>.|TRBV5-1|TRBJ1-3|once
CASSLDGADGNTIYF
TGCGCCAGCAGCTTGGATGGGGCAGATGGAAACACCATATATTTT
>.|TRBV5-1|TRBJ2-3|once
CASSLDLGGSTDTQYF
TGCGCCAGCAGCTTGGACTTAGGGGGTAGCACAGATACGCAGTATTTT
>TRBD1|TRBV29-1|TRBJ1-1|.
CSVEKGAQGTEAFF
TGCAGCGTAGAAAAGGGGGCGCAGGGCACTGAAGCTTTCTTT
>.|TRBV5-6|TRBJ1-2|.
CASSFEGGNYGYTF
TGTGCCAGCAGCTTTGAGGGCGGTAACTATGGCTACACCTTC
>.|TRBV28|TRBJ2-7|.
CASSLPGGQRYEQYF
TGTGCCAGCAGTCTTCCCGGGGGACAGCGCTACGAGCAGTACTTC
>TRBD2|TRBV9|TRBJ2-7|.
CASSVGSPLAGGPSYEQYF
TGTGCCAGCAGCGTAGGGTCCCCGCTAGCGGGAGGCCCCTCCTACGAGCAGTACTTC
>TRBD2|TRBV6-5|TRBJ2-5|.
CASREPWTSGETQYF
TGTGCCAGCAGGGAACCATGGACTAGCGGCGAGACCCAGTACTTC
>.|TRBV19|TRBJ1-1|few
CASSIGWRRMNTEAFF
TGTGCCAGTAGTATCGGATGGCGGCGGATGAACACTGAAGCTTTCTTT
>.|TRBV9|TRBJ2-1|.
CASSVSTRAEQFF
TGTGCCAGCAGCGTTTCTACTAGGGCGGAGCAGTTCTTC
>.|TRBV21-1|TRBJ1-5|.
CASSKRTVKAPQHF
TGTGCCAGCAGCAAAAGGACTGTAAAGGCGCCCCAGCATTTT
>.|TRBV18|TRBJ2-1|few
CASSPGRYNEQFF
TGTGCCAGCTCACCGGGCCGGTACAATGAGCAGTTCTTC
>.|TRBV2|TRBJ1-2|.
CASSERPYGYTF
TGTGCCAGCAGCGAGCGACCCTATGGCTACACCTTC
>TRBD2|TRBV18|TRBJ2-2|.
CASSPDIAGANTGELFF
TGTGCCAGCTCACCTGATATAGCGGGCGCGAACACCGGGGAGCTGTTTTTT
>TRBD2|TRBV9|TRBJ2-7|.
CASSATGLASYEQYF
TGTGCCAGCAGCGCCACGGGACTAGCGAGTTACGAGCAGTACTTC
>TRBD2|TRBV7-3|TRBJ2-5|.
CASSPQPGLAGGETQYF
TGTGCCAGCAGCCCCCAGCCGGGACTAGCGGGAGGAGAGACCCAGTACTTC
>TRBD2|TRBV28|TRBJ2-7|.
CASSFLIATSGRDKYEQYF
TGTGCCAGCAGTTTTCTTATAGCCACTAGCGGGAGGGATAAATACGAGCAGTACTTC
>TRBD2|TRBV9|TRBJ2-5|.
CASSEGLAGGPPGETQYF
TGTGCCAGCAGCGAGGGACTAGCGGGTGGACCCCCGGGGGAGACCCAGTACTTC
>.|TRBV5-1|TRBJ2-2|.
CASRLPRGGELFF
TGCGCCAGCAGACTTCCCAGGGGCGGGGAGCTGTTTTTT
>.|TRBV7-9|TRBJ1-1|.
CAPGERANTEAFF
TGTGCCCCCGGCGAGAGGGCCAACACTGAAGCTTTCTTT
>TRBD1|TRBV27|TRBJ2-3|once
CASSFPVWTGGYNADTQYF
TGTGCCAGCAGTTTCCCCGTTTGGACAGGGGGATATAACGCAGATACGCAGTATTTT
>TRBD2|TRBV7-9|TRBJ2-3|.
CASSYETSLGTDTQYF
TGTGCCAGCAGCTATGAGACTAGCTTAGGTACAGATACGCAGTATTTT
>.|TRBV5-1|TRBJ1-5|few
CASSLAGNSNQPQHF
TGCGCCAGCAGCTTGGCCGGGAATAGCAATCAGCCCCAGCATTTT
>.|TRBV7-2|TRBJ2-1|.
CASSPMRVSSYNEQFF
TGTGCCAGCAGCCCCATGCGGGTGAGCTCCTACAATGAGCAGTTCTTC
>TRBD2|TRBV27|TRBJ2-1|.
CASSPLAGEGEQFF
TGTGCCAGCAGTCCACTAGCGGGAGAGGGTGAGCAGTTCTTC
>.|TRBV18|TRBJ1-1|.
CASSPLPTGNTEAFF
TGTGCCAGCTCACCCCTTCCTACAGGGAACACTGAAGCTTTCTTT
>.|TRBV28|TRBJ2-7|once
CASSLSGFYEQYF
TGTGCCAGCAGTTTATCAGGTTTCTACGAGCAGTACTTC
>.|TRBV7-6|TRBJ2-7|.
CASREAGDSYEQYF
TGTGCGAGCAGGGAGGCAGGGGACTCCTACGAGCAGTACTTC
>.|TRBV10-3|TRBJ1-5|once
CAISESVRGSGQPQHF
TGTGCCATCAGTGAGTCTGTCAGAGGATCGGGTCAGCCCCAGCATTTT